This T cell receptor beta chain came from a study of cytomegalovirus exposure and HLA in healthy donors. Looking at the study overall: Later analysis reported that the roughly 110 validation repertoires shared the platform of the approximately 670 first-cohort repertoires.

Repertoires were generated with immunoSEQ multiplex PCR, while TCRdb's copy carries only in-frame clones and drops some. The sample shows approximately 160,000 clones, about 89% of them seen only once. Germline V gene sequence: CDR1 LNHDA, CDR2 SQIVND (reference sequence). The CDR3 runs to 11 residues. Trimming took 5 bases from V and 13 from J, leaving 12 bases between them. Sequenced sample: PBMCs. The chain employs TRBV19 and TRBJ2-4, with a possible D match to TRBD2 (7 bases). The receptor comes from a young woman in good health and CMV-seropositive. CDR3 residues: CASSVRGGQYF. The CDR3 DNA reads TGTGCCAGTAGTGTCAGGGGAGGGCAGTACTTC. The entire variable domain, with the rest obtained from reference TRBV19 and TRBJ2-4, is as follows: DGGITQSPKYLFRKEGQNVTLSCEQNLNHDAMYWYRQDPGQGLRLIYYSQIVNDFQKGDIAEGYSVSREKKESFPLTVTSAQKNPTAFYLCASSVRGGQYFGAGTRLSVL.